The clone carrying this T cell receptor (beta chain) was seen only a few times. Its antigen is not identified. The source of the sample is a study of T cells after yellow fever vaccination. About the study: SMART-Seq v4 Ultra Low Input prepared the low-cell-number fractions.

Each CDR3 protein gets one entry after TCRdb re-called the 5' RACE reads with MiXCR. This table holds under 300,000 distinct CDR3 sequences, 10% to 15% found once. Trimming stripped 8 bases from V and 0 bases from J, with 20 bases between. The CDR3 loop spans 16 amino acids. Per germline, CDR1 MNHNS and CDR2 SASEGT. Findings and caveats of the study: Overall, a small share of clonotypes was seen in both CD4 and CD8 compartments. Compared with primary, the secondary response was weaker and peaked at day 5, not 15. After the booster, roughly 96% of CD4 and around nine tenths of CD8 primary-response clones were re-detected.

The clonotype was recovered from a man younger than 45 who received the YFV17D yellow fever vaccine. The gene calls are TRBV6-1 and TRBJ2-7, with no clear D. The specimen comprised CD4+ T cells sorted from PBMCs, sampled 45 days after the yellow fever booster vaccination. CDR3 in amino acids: CASRGEDDGTSYEQYF. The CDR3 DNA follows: TGTGCCAGCCGAGGCGAGGATGACGGTACCTCCTACGAGCAGTACTTC.